This T cell receptor beta chain was found in a study of molecular identifiers for immune sequencing clone quantification. Looking at the study overall: Within a replicate experiment, RNA obtained from either about 21,000 or 97,000 naive CD8 cells was divided into five aliquots, and four of those aliquots were then sequenced. Study-level results: In CMV-specific effectors, clones above 20 copies held over 99% of molecules; naive, under 1%.

In the sort, naive CD8 T cells were defined as CD8+CD4-CCR7+CD45RA+. Libraries of bulk TCR were made by previously described methods (with listed TCR primers). Each CDR3 protein is one row after TCRdb ran MiXCR on the PCR reads. The table has about 640,000 distinct CDR3 sequences, just under 20% seen once. This clonotype showed up many times. Its antigen is as yet unknown. V lost 1 base and J lost 3, with 10 bases in between. The germline V gene has CDR1 SQVTM and CDR2 ANQGSEA. The CDR3 spans 13 residues. This TCR was recovered from a human donor in good health. Some libraries in this study had Jurkat cell RNA spiked in. Source material: naive CD8+ T cells from blood, with Jurkat cell RNA spiked in. The subset: FACS-sorted CD8+CD4-CCR7+CD45RA+ naive T cells. The chain has TRBV29-1 and TRBJ2-7, with D hard to call. CDR3 region: CSVEGVGSYEQYF. CDR3 nucleotides: TGCAGCGTTGAAGGGGTGGGCAGCTACGAGCAGTACTTC.